The 11 T cell receptor beta chains below were found in one sample sequenced in a study of blood T cell repertoires in COVID-19. Data came from immunoSEQ multiplex PCR; TCRdb stores just in-frame clones and leaves some out. The sample shows roughly 330,000 clones, about 87% of them seen only once. The sample taken for sequencing was PBMCs or T cells enriched from blood (not recorded which). All receptors come from a woman in her twenties or thirties who had recovered from COVID-19.

The chain carries TRBV11-2 and TRBJ1-2, with 9 nucleotides matching TRBD1. Germline V gene lookup returns CDR1 SGHAT and CDR2 FQNNGV. The CDR3 has 15 amino acids. J was trimmed by 4 bases and V by 2 bases; bases with no gene match: 5. CDR3 amino acids: CASSLSTGGPYGYTF. The CDR3 DNA follows: TGTGCCAGCAGCTTATCGACAGGGGGGCCCTATGGCTACACCTTC.

This rearrangement joins TRBV6-5 to TRBJ1-1; D remains unclear. The CDR3 covers 14 residues. Germline V gene sequence: CDR1 MNHEY, CDR2 SVGAGI. Trimming pared 7 bases from V and 7 bases from J, leaving 19 bases between. CDR3 loop: CASNSRPRTVEAFF. CDR3 DNA sequence: TGTGCCAGCAACTCTCGCCCCCGAACAGTTGAAGCTTTCTTT.

The rearrangement uses TRBV6-5 and TRBJ1-2, with a weak D call TRBD1 (6 bases). CDR1 and CDR2 (germline): MNHEY, SVGAGI. V was trimmed by 0 bases and J by 5 bases, leaving 10 bases between them. This CDR3 contains 14 residues. CDR3 region: CASSYSDGQYGYTF. CDR3 in DNA: TGTGCCAGCAGTTACTCGGATGGACAGTATGGCTACACCTTC.

J is TRBJ2-7 and V is TRBV5-4; 8 bases are shared with TRBD1. Germline loops: CDR1 SGHNT, CDR2 YYREEE (reference sequence). V shed 1 base and J 1 base; nucleotides not matched to a gene: 4. The CDR3 consists of 15 residues. The chain's CDR3 is CASSLPGQASYEQYF. In DNA form, the CDR3 reads TGTGCCAGCAGCTTGCCGGGACAGGCTTCCTACGAGCAGTACTTC.

The V call is TRBV6-2 or TRBV6-3, the J call TRBJ2-2; no clear D gene. The CDR3 loop spans 14 amino acids. V was pared by 6 bases and J by 6 bases, with 14 bases between. Looked up from germline, CDR1 is MNHEY and CDR2 is SVGEGT. CDR3 in amino acids: CASSPGLEAGELFF. In DNA, the CDR3 is TGTGCCAGCAGCCCCGGTTTAGAGGCCGGGGAGCTGTTTTTT.

The V call is TRBV9, the J call TRBJ2-7, with TRBD1 matching over 8 bases. Trimming cost V 4 bases and J 2 bases; bases outside gene matches: 8. This CDR3 has 15 amino acids. Germline CDR1 and CDR2: SGDLS and YYNGEE. CDR3 sequence: CASSPRTGTAYEQYF. The CDR3 coding sequence is TGTGCCAGCAGCCCCCGGACAGGGACGGCCTACGAGCAGTACTTC.

The chain carries TRBV13 and TRBJ2-1; TRBD1 matches 7 bases. J was trimmed by 9 bases and V by 1 base; bases with no gene match: 9. The V gene's germline CDR1 is PRHDT and CDR2 FYEKMQ (reference sequence). The CDR3 runs 15 residues. The CDR3 DNA is TGTGCCAGCAGCTTAGACAGGGGCTTCAGTAGTGAGCAGTTCTTC. It specifies CASSLDRGFSSEQFF.

The gene calls are TRBV5-1 and TRBJ2-1; 10 nucleotides line up with TRBD2. Germline V gene data show CDR1 as SGHRS and CDR2 as YFSETQ. This CDR3 has 18 amino acids. With V trimmed by 1 base and J by 10 bases, 17 bases remained unmatched. CDR3 coding DNA: TGCGCCAGCAGCTTGACTAGCGGGGCTGCCGGAATCAATGAGGAGCAGTTCTTC. As protein: CASSLTSGAAGINEEQFF. The whole variable domain, filled in from reference TRBV5-1 and TRBJ2-1, reads KAGVTQTPRYLIKTRGQQVTLSCSPISGHRSVSWYQQTPGQGLQFLFEYFSETQRNKGNFPGRFSGRQFSNSRSEMNVSTLELGDSALYLCASSLTSGAAGINEEQFFGPGTRLTVL.

The rearrangement joins TRBV27 to TRBJ1-1; D is possibly TRBD1 (6 bases). Germline V CDR1 and CDR2: MNHEY, SMNVEV (reference sequence). The CDR3 covers 15 residues. The V end was cut by 4 bases, the J end by 4 bases, with 16 bases between. The CDR3 DNA reads as TGTGCCAGCAGTTCCTTGGGGAGAGGGGGCACTGAAGCTTTCTTT. It encodes CASSSLGRGGTEAFF.

The rearrangement joins TRBV6-5 to TRBJ2-2, with a possible D match to TRBD1 (5 bases). The germline V gene encodes CDR1 MNHEY and CDR2 SVGAGI. This CDR3 spans 14 amino acids. Trimming took off 2 bases at V and 5 bases at J, with 9 bases between the two ends. The CDR3 sequence is CASSYRRETGELFF. The DNA of the CDR3 is TGTGCCAGCAGTTACCGCAGGGAAACCGGGGAGCTGTTTTTT.

CDR3 loop: CASSQEKGTGTYEQYF. In DNA, the CDR3 is TGCGCCAGCAGCCAAGAGAAGGGGACAGGGACCTACGAGCAGTACTTC. The chain joins TRBV4-1 to TRBJ2-7; TRBD1 matches 9 bases. Trimming removed 0 bases from V and 2 bases from J; junction bases left unmatched: 5. The CDR3 is made up of 16 amino acids. In germline, CDR1 is MGHRA, CDR2 YSYEKL.